This TCR beta chain stems from a study of T cells after yellow fever vaccination. Trimming removed 6 bases at V and 0 bases at J, with 9 bases between. The CDR3 contains 15 residues. Germline V CDR1 and CDR2: MNHEY, SVGEGT. This clonotype came up many times. The antigen remains unidentified. TCRdb reanalysed the 5' RACE reads using MiXCR and keeps one entry per CDR3 protein. The sample lists about 58,000 distinct CDR3 sequences; roughly 6.9% were seen once. Overall study findings and caveats: Abundant clonotypes from the bulk population could have been carried over as contaminants into FACS-sorted repertoires.

The sequencing used CD8+ T cells sorted from PBMCs, collected on the day of the first yellow fever vaccination. The TCR was taken from a man in his late teens or twenties who received the YFV17D yellow fever vaccine. This chain joins TRBV6-2 or TRBV6-3 and TRBJ2-6; D gene unclear. The DNA for the CDR3 is TGTGCCAGCAGCCCGTCGTCCTCTGGGGCCAACGTCCTGACTTTC. Translation gives CASSPSSSGANVLTF.